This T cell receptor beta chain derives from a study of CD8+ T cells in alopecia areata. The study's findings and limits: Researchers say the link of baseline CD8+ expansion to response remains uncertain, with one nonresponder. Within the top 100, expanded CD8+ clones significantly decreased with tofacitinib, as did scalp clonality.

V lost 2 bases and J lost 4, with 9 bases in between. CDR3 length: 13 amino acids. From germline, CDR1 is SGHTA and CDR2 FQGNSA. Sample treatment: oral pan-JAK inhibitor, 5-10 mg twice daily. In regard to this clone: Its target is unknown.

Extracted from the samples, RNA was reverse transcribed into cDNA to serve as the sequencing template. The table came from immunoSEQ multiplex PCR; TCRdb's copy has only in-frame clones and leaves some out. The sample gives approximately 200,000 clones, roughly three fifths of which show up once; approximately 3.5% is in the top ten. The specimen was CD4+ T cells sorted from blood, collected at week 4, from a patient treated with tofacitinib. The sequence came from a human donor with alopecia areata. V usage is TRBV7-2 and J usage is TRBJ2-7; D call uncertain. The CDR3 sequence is CASSLNRDYEQYF. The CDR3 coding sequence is TGTGCCAGCAGCTTAAATCGCGATTACGAGCAGTACTTC.